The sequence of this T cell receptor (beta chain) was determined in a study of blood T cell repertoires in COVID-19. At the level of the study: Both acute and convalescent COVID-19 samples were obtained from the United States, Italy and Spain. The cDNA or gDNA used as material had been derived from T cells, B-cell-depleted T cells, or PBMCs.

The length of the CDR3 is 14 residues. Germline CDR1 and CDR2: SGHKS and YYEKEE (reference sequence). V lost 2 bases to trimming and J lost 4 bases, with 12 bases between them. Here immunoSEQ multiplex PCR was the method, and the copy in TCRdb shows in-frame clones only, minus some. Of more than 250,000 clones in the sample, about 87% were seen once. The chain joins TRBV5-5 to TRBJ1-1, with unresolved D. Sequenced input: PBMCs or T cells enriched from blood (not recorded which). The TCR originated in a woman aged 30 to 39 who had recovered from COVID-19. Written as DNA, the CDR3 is TGTGCCAGCAGCTTACCTCGGGGATTCACTGAAGCTTTCTTT. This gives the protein CASSLPRGFTEAFF. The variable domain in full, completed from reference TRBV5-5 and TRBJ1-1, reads DAGVTQSPTHLIKTRGQQVTLRCSPISGHKSVSWYQQVLGQGPQFIFQYYEKEERGRGNFPDRFSARQFPNYSSELNVNALLLGDSALYLCASSLPRGFTEAFFGQGTRLTVV.